Following are 22 T cell receptor beta chains from one sample sequenced in a study of T-cell reconstitution after alpha-beta-depleted transplantation in children. The antigens of these receptors remain unknown. Researchers prepared the TCRbeta library using unique molecular identifiers, the study reports. TCRdb recomputed calls from the PCR reads with MiXCR, one row per CDR3 protein. This sample has around 30,000 distinct CDR3 sequences; roughly 6.7% occur once, and the top ten carry roughly a quarter. General observations from the study: The study reportedly traced alpha-beta T cells about two months after transplant to several hundred expanded graft clones.

The sample here was peripheral blood, taken 60 days after TCRalphabeta/CD19-depleted stem cell transplant. These receptor sequences come from a child less than two years old who had a stem cell transplant for acute myeloid leukemia, so the T cells may come from the graft donor.

This clonotype was seen repeatedly, ten times or more. V gene TRBV12-3 or TRBV12-4 combines with J gene TRBJ2-7; 9 bases align to TRBD2. The CDR3 covers 15 residues. The J segment lost 1 base and the V segment lost 7 bases, leaving 8 bases of the junction unmatched. CDR3 coding DNA: TGTGCCAGCACTGCCCTCGCGGGAGGGTCCTACGAGCAGTACTTC. It encodes CASTALAGGSYEQYF.

The chain recombines TRBV28 with TRBJ2-3, with 8 bases identical to TRBD2. V lost 4 bases, J lost 8 bases, and 5 bases stayed unmatched. Germline V gene sequence: CDR1 MDHEN, CDR2 SYDVKM. The CDR3 totals 13 residues. In DNA form, the CDR3 reads TGTGCCAGCAGTTGGCGGGGGGTTGGTACGCAGTATTTT. This sequence encodes CASSWRGVGTQYF.

This chain uses TRBV19 with TRBJ2-1, with TRBD2 matching 9 bases. This CDR3 region has 16 residues. The V gene's germline CDR1 is LNHDA and CDR2 SQIVND (reference sequence). V trimming: 0 bases; J trimming: 3 bases; junction bases outside the gene matches: 3. The CDR3: CASSIDPAGGYNEQFF. CDR3 sequence (DNA): TGTGCCAGTAGTATAGATCCAGCGGGGGGCTACAATGAGCAGTTCTTC.

The table lists this clonotype with many counts. The chain combines TRBV7-9 with TRBJ1-1, with D possibly being TRBD1 (5 bases). Looked up from germline, CDR1 is SEHNR and CDR2 is FQNEAQ (reference sequence). CDR3 length equals 12 residues. V was clipped by 4 bases and J by 7 bases, with 10 bases between them. CDR3 sequence (DNA): TGTGCCAGCAGCTCCCCAGGGAGTGAAGCTTTCTTT. This translates into CASSSPGSEAFF.

This clonotype showed up many times. CDR3 residues: CASSSWTGSGNTIYF. DNA of the CDR3: TGTGCCAGCAGCTCTTGGACAGGTTCTGGAAACACCATATATTTT. The chain links TRBV3-1 to TRBJ1-3; TRBD1 agrees at 7 bases. The CDR3 is 15 amino acids. The germline V gene has CDR1 LGHDT and CDR2 YNNKEL (reference sequence). V dropped 5 bases and J dropped 1; count of bases not matched to a gene: 5.

This clonotype was recorded many times. The V and J genes are TRBV7-2 and TRBJ2-7, with a tentative D call TRBD2 (5 bases). Trimming removed 4 bases at V and 4 bases at J, with 8 bases between. CDR1 and CDR2 from the germline V gene are SGHTA and FQGNSA. CDR3 length: 12 residues. CDR3 nucleotides: TGTGCCAGCAGCTCACGAGGGTACGAGCAGTACTTC. Translated, it gives CASSSRGYEQYF.

This clonotype showed up many times. The chain employs TRBV20-1 and TRBJ2-7, with 11 bases matching TRBD2. This CDR3 comprises 16 residues. Germline assignment: CDR1 DFQATT and CDR2 SNEGSKA (reference sequence). Trimming cost V 2 bases and J 4 bases; bases outside gene matches: 10. The CDR3 loop reads CSARLAGGRGRYEQYF. The CDR3 coding sequence is TGCAGTGCTAGACTAGCGGGAGGCCGAGGGAGGTACGAGCAGTACTTC.

The sample holds many counts of this clonotype. The V and J genes are TRBV15 and TRBJ1-1, with unresolved D. The CDR3 is 12 amino acids. CDR1 is LNHNV and CDR2 is YYDKDF in the germline V gene (reference sequence). V was clipped by 3 bases and J by 1 base, with 3 bases between them. CDR3 in amino acids: CATSRRNTEAFF. The CDR3 nucleotides read TGTGCCACCAGCAGGAGGAACACTGAAGCTTTCTTT.

This clonotype was seen a few times. V gene TRBV2 combines with J gene TRBJ2-7; a weak D match, TRBD2 (5 bases). Germline CDR1 is SNHLY and CDR2 is FYNNEI. The germline V and J ends were trimmed by 7 bases and 3 bases, with 13 bases remaining between them. The CDR3 length is 13 residues. The CDR3 loop reads CASKEGEGYEQYF. CDR3 in DNA: TGTGCCAGCAAAGAGGGTGAAGGCTACGAGCAGTACTTC.

This clonotype occurred many times. The rearrangement joins TRBV5-6 to TRBJ2-3; 11 bases agree with TRBD1. J gave up 13 bases and V 2 bases, and 12 bases lay outside the gene matches. CDR1 SGHDT and CDR2 YYEEEE come from the germline V gene. The CDR3 is 15 residues long. CDR3 DNA sequence: TGTGCCAGCAGCTTATTCCTCCGGGACAGGGGGAGGGAGTATTTT. This codes for CASSLFLRDRGREYF.

The gene calls are TRBV12-3 or TRBV12-4 and TRBJ2-7; 8 nucleotides match TRBD2. This CDR3 comprises 15 residues. V shed 2 bases, J shed 3 bases, and the junction held 6 bases outside the gene matches. CDR3 coding DNA: TGTGCCAGCAGTTTAAGGATCGGGGGGGTCTACGAGCAGTACTTC. Translated: CASSLRIGGVYEQYF.

This clonotype was recorded many times. V gene TRBV7-9 combines with J gene TRBJ2-7; D is unresolved. The CDR3 runs 11 residues. Germline V gives CDR1 SEHNR, CDR2 FQNEAQ (reference sequence). V was clipped by 1 base and J by 5 bases, with 3 bases between them. CDR3: CASSLGNEQYF. As DNA, the CDR3 is TGTGCCAGCAGCTTAGGGAACGAGCAGTACTTC.

This clonotype was seen repeatedly, ten times or more. This chain uses TRBV4-3 with TRBJ2-7; no firm D call. Germline CDR1 is LGHNA and CDR2 is YSLEER. The CDR3 extends over 13 amino acids. V lost 2 bases, J lost 0 bases, and 5 bases lay in between. CDR3 DNA sequence: TGCGCCAGCAGCCAATCAGGCTCCTACGAGCAGTACTTC. This translates into CASSQSGSYEQYF.

This clonotype was observed at least ten times. The genes are TRBV6-5 and TRBJ1-1; D remains ambiguous. With 2 bases removed from V and 0 bases from J, the gap between germline ends came to 10 bases. From germline, CDR1 is MNHEY and CDR2 SVGAGI. CDR3 size: 15 residues. DNA for the CDR3: TGTGCCAGCAGTTACAACCTCGGATTGAACACTGAAGCTTTCTTT. Translated, it gives CASSYNLGLNTEAFF.

This clonotype was seen at least ten times. The V gene is TRBV5-1, the J gene TRBJ2-1; 11 nucleotides match TRBD2. In germline, CDR1 is SGHRS, CDR2 YFSETQ. V was clipped by 4 bases and J by 10 bases; unmatched bases: 10. The CDR3 is 15 amino acids. The CDR3 sequence: CASSLGLAAVGEQFF. The DNA for the CDR3 is TGCGCCAGCAGCCTGGGACTAGCGGCCGTGGGCGAGCAGTTCTTC.

This clonotype was recorded many times. The V gene is TRBV20-1, the J gene TRBJ2-3; TRBD2 agrees at 8 bases. CDR3 length: 11 residues. Germline V CDR1 and CDR2: DFQATT, SNEGSKA (reference sequence). The DNA of the CDR3 is TGCAAGACTAGCGGCACAGATACGCAGTATTTT. Translating it yields CKTSGTDTQYF.

The table lists this clonotype with many counts. The chain is built from TRBV2 and TRBJ2-7, with TRBD1 identical over 7 bases. Trimming took 10 bases from V and 4 from J; bases not matched to a gene: 10. Germline V gives CDR1 SNHLY, CDR2 FYNNEI. The CDR3 runs to 13 residues. CDR3 bases: TGTGCCAACCTCGGACAGGTCGCGTACGAGCAGTACTTC. Protein: CANLGQVAYEQYF.

This clonotype was found many times. The chain has TRBV19 and TRBJ1-5; D possibly corresponds to TRBD1 (6 bases). Germline V gene lookup returns CDR1 LNHDA and CDR2 SQIVND (reference sequence). The CDR3 extends over 13 amino acids. The V end was cut by 11 bases, the J end by 3 bases, with 14 bases between. CDR3 in amino acids: CALSRGANQPQHF. Written as DNA, the CDR3 is TGTGCCCTCTCCAGGGGAGCCAATCAGCCCCAGCATTTT.

This clonotype was seen repeatedly, ten times or more. The chain uses TRBV27 and TRBJ1-4; D is unclear. Trimming stripped 6 bases from V and 0 bases from J, with 11 bases between. Germline CDR1 MNHEY, CDR2 SMNVEV (reference sequence). The CDR3 totals 15 residues. The CDR3 bases are TGTGCCAGCAGAGACATAAAGGCAACTAATGAAAAACTGTTTTTT. It is translated as CASRDIKATNEKLFF.

This clonotype was found many times. The rearrangement links TRBV9 to TRBJ2-3; D perhaps matches TRBD1 (5 bases). Germline CDR1 is SGDLS and CDR2 is YYNGEE. V was pared by 4 bases and J by 5 bases, with 20 bases between. This CDR3 has 16 residues. The CDR3 nucleotides read TGTGCCAGCAGCCTCAGGGTGAAGTACACAGGAGATACGCAGTATTTT. It yields the protein CASSLRVKYTGDTQYF.

The rearrangement uses TRBV27 and TRBJ2-4, with 8 bases fitting TRBD1. After removal of 0 bases from V and 2 bases from J, the junction contained 9 bases not matched to a gene. Germline V CDR1 and CDR2: MNHEY, SMNVEV (reference sequence). The CDR3 is 18 residues long. As DNA, the CDR3 is TGTGCCAGCAGTTTATCCCGGCCAGGGGGCGGGCCCAAAAACATTCAGTACTTC. Its translation: CASSLSRPGGGPKNIQYF.

At least ten counts were recorded for this clonotype. This sequence joins TRBV29-1 and TRBJ2-2; weak D call: TRBD1 (5 bases). In germline, CDR1 is SQVTM, CDR2 ANQGSEA. The CDR3 sequence is 13 residues long. The ends were cut back, 6 bases at V and 3 bases at J, with 11 bases in the middle. CDR3 in DNA: TGCAGCGTCGGCCTAGGGGACACCGGGGAGCTGTTTTTT. Its translation: CSVGLGDTGELFF.